These 27 T cell receptor beta chains came from one sample sequenced in a study of T cell changes during pregnancy in multiple sclerosis. Using immunoSEQ multiplex PCR, the repertoire was profiled, and TCRdb retains in-frame clones only, with some absent. Of fewer than 150,000 clones in the sample, about 96% were seen once. This sample comprised peripheral blood, obtained after pregnancy. The receptors here all came from a female donor with multiple sclerosis, enrolled in a pregnancy study.

The chain recombines TRBV28 with TRBJ2-7, with 8 bases matching TRBD2. Germline V gene sequence: CDR1 MDHEN, CDR2 SYDVKM. The V gene end was trimmed by 3 bases and the J gene end by 0 bases; junction bases not matched to a gene: 19. The CDR3 covers 20 residues. The CDR3 nucleotides read TGTGCCAGCAGTTTTAGTATCTCGGAGCGGGAGAGTCCCCTCTCCTACGAGCAGTACTTC. Encoded protein: CASSFSISERESPLSYEQYF.

Of note for this clone: The junction departs from the called germline gene at one end, perhaps through a read error. The V and J genes are TRBV7-7 and TRBJ2-5; no clear D. The CDR3 runs to 14 residues. Germline V CDR1 and CDR2: SSHAT, FNYEAQ (reference sequence). CDR3 sequence (DNA): TGTGCTAGCAGCCCACAGATCTTACAAGAGACCCAGTACTTC. This gives the protein CASSPQILQETQYF.

The rearrangement uses TRBV4-1 and TRBJ2-5; possibly TRBD1 for D (5 bases). V gave up 4 bases and J gave up 3 bases, with 18 bases separating them. This CDR3 region has 16 residues. Germline CDR1 reads MGHRA; CDR2 reads YSYEKL. The CDR3 spells CASSPLSLGLEETQYF. The CDR3 coding sequence is TGCGCCAGCAGCCCCTTATCCCTGGGGCTAGAAGAGACCCAGTACTTC.

The rearrangement joins TRBV6-5 to TRBJ2-7; 8 nucleotides align to TRBD1. J was trimmed by 4 bases and V by 4 bases; bases with no gene match: 3. The CDR3 contains 13 residues. Germline CDR1 is MNHEY and CDR2 is SVGAGI. This chain's CDR3 is CASSSDRGYEQYF. CDR3 sequence (DNA): TGTGCCAGCAGTTCCGACAGGGGTTACGAGCAGTACTTC.

The chain joins TRBV19 to TRBJ1-2; weak D call: TRBD1 (6 bases). The V gene's germline CDR1 is LNHDA and CDR2 SQIVND (reference sequence). V was shortened by 0 bases and J by 7 bases, with 15 bases between the two germline ends. The CDR3 covers 15 residues. The CDR3 protein is CASSIDRNRAAGYTF. The CDR3 DNA sequence: TGTGCCAGTAGTATAGATAGGAACAGGGCGGCTGGCTACACCTTC.

This clone was seen a single time. V usage is TRBV11-2 and J usage is TRBJ2-5; 13 bases align to TRBD2. The CDR3 covers 16 residues. CDR1 and CDR2 (germline): SGHAT, FQNNGV. The ends lost 5 bases at V and 5 bases at J; junction bases unmatched: 8. DNA for the CDR3: TGTGCCAGCAGCCACACTAGCGGGAGGGCGGCGGAGACCCAGTACTTC. It specifies CASSHTSGRAAETQYF.

CDR3: CASSMGGHTYEQYF. In DNA, the CDR3 is TGTGCCAGCAGCATGGGGGGGCACACCTACGAGCAGTACTTC. This chain connects TRBV7-2 to TRBJ2-7, with D possibly TRBD2 on 7 matching bases. The CDR3 is made up of 14 amino acids. CDR1 is SGHTA, CDR2 FQGNSA, per germline. The V end lost 5 bases, the J end lost 2 bases, and 13 bases lay between the germline ends.

This clone has a handful of counts. The CDR3 loop reads CATSKDRGYQPQHF. CDR3 nucleotides: TGTGCCACCAGCAAGGACAGGGGATATCAGCCCCAGCATTTT. The V and J genes are TRBV15 and TRBJ1-5; 9 nucleotides agree with TRBD1. Germline V gene data show CDR1 as LNHNV and CDR2 as YYDKDF (reference sequence). This CDR3 contains 14 residues. V lost 4 bases, J lost 5 bases, and 3 bases stayed unmatched.

In this sample, this clone turned up once. The chain joins TRBV27 to TRBJ1-2; a weak D match, TRBD1 (5 bases). CDR1 MNHEY and CDR2 SMNVEV come from the germline V gene (reference sequence). Trimming took 4 bases from V and 7 from J, leaving 7 bases between them. This CDR3 spans 11 amino acids. CDR3 nucleotides: TGTGCCAGCAGTTCCGGGGGTGGCTACACCTTC. Translating it yields CASSSGGGYTF.

The chain employs TRBV11-2 and TRBJ2-2; 9 nucleotides align to TRBD1. The V segment lost 4 bases and the J segment 6 bases; nucleotides outside the gene matches: 6. This CDR3 is 15 amino acids long. Germline CDR1 SGHAT, CDR2 FQNNGV. The CDR3 protein is CASSWGQGPSGELFF. CDR3 DNA: TGTGCCAGCAGCTGGGGACAGGGCCCTTCCGGGGAGCTGTTTTTT.

The rearrangement joins TRBV25-1 to TRBJ1-1; tentative D call: TRBD1 (5 bases). The germline V gene encodes CDR1 MGHDK and CDR2 SYGVNS. With 3 bases removed from V and 7 bases from J, the gap between germline ends came to 12 bases. The CDR3 totals 13 residues. The CDR3 here is CASSDPQGGEAFF. CDR3 in DNA: TGTGCCAGCAGTGACCCGCAGGGAGGTGAAGCTTTCTTT.

CDR3 coding DNA: TGTGCCAGCAGCTTATCCCAACAGGGGATTCACGAAAAACTGTTTTTT. This translates into CASSLSQQGIHEKLFF. V is TRBV11-2 and J is TRBJ1-4; 7 bases line up with TRBD1. CDR1 SGHAT and CDR2 FQNNGV come from the germline V gene. The CDR3 consists of 16 residues. The ends lost 2 bases at V and 8 bases at J; junction bases unmatched: 11.

This sequence joins TRBV7-9 and TRBJ2-1; 7 bases are shared with TRBD2. The ends lost 5 bases at V and 5 bases at J; junction bases unmatched: 6. The germline V gene encodes CDR1 SEHNR and CDR2 FQNEAQ (reference sequence). This CDR3 spans 14 amino acids. DNA of the CDR3: TGTGCCAGCAGCGCGGTAGCGGGCGACAATGAGCAGTTCTTC. Its translation is CASSAVAGDNEQFF.

This clone was seen more than once but under ten times. The chain joins TRBV12-5 to TRBJ1-1, with a possible D match to TRBD1 (5 bases). This CDR3 contains 14 residues. Trimming removed 0 bases from V and 4 bases from J, with 9 bases in between. Germline CDR1 LGHNT, CDR2 FRNRAP. The CDR3 sequence: CASGLVPGGTEAFF. The DNA for the CDR3 is TGTGCTAGTGGTTTGGTACCGGGGGGCACTGAAGCTTTCTTT.

This chain joins TRBV7-9 and TRBJ2-2; 7 nucleotides line up with TRBD2. V trimming: 5 bases; J trimming: 1 base; junction bases outside the gene matches: 10. CDR1 SEHNR and CDR2 FQNEAQ come from the germline V gene (reference sequence). The CDR3 spans 17 residues. CDR3 nucleotide sequence: TGTGCCAGCAGCCTACCTATAGCGGGTTTGAACACCGGGGAGCTGTTTTTT. The encoded protein is CASSLPIAGLNTGELFF.

J is TRBJ1-5 and V is TRBV18; possibly TRBD1 for D (6 bases). V lost 3 bases to trimming and J lost 6 bases, with 15 bases between them. This CDR3 contains 15 residues. Germline CDR1 KGHSH, CDR2 LQKENI. CDR3 nucleotide sequence: TGTGCCAGCTCACCGTCCCGAGGGGGTGGTCAGCCCCAGCATTTT. It specifies CASSPSRGGGQPQHF. Looking up the rest from reference TRBV18 and TRBJ1-5 gives the full variable domain: NAGVMQNPRHLVRRRGQEARLRCSPMKGHSHVYWYRQLPEEGLKFMVYLQKENIIDESGMPKERFSAEFPKEGPSILRIQQVVRGDSAAYFCASSPSRGGGQPQHFGDGTRLSIL.

The gene calls are TRBV5-1 and TRBJ2-7; possible D gene TRBD1, 6 bases. Germline CDR1 reads SGHRS; CDR2 reads YFSETQ. V lost 0 bases and J lost 4, with 11 bases in between. The length of the CDR3 is 14 residues. Here the CDR3 reads CASSLEAGAYEQYF. The CDR3 DNA reads TGCGCCAGCAGCTTGGAGGCAGGGGCTTACGAGCAGTACTTC.

A word on this clone: This CDR3 is also generated by other DNA sequences in the sample. The chain recombines TRBV9 with TRBJ2-7; tentatively, D is TRBD1 (5 bases). V was shortened by 0 bases and J by 2 bases, with 9 bases between the two germline ends. This CDR3 comprises 14 residues. Germline CDR1 is SGDLS and CDR2 is YYNGEE. Here the CDR3 reads CASSVGGGTYEQYF. DNA of the CDR3: TGTGCCAGCAGCGTAGGGGGCGGTACCTACGAGCAGTACTTC.

The V call is TRBV30, the J call TRBJ2-7; D not certain. The germline V gene has CDR1 GTSNPN and CDR2 SVGIG (reference sequence). V lost 3 bases and J 2 bases, leaving 8 bases between the germline ends. The CDR3 is made up of 12 amino acids. This CDR3 reads CAWSPEAYEQYF. CDR3 nucleotides: TGTGCCTGGAGCCCCGAGGCCTACGAGCAGTACTTC.

The gene calls are TRBV5-1 and TRBJ1-1, with 7 nucleotides matching TRBD1. J lost 5 bases, V lost 0 bases, and 13 bases had no gene match. Germline-derived CDR1 and CDR2 are SGHRS and YFSETQ. This CDR3 contains 17 residues. The CDR3 spells CASSLVLPRGLGTEAFF. In DNA, the CDR3 is TGCGCCAGCAGCTTGGTCCTACCGAGGGGGCTCGGGACTGAAGCTTTCTTT.

The V gene is TRBV11-2, the J gene TRBJ2-7; no definite D call. V shed 1 base and J shed 6 bases, with 7 bases lying between them. There are 12 residues in the CDR3. The germline V gene encodes CDR1 SGHAT and CDR2 FQNNGV. CDR3 coding DNA: TGTGCCAGCAGCTTAGGTTATCTCGAGCAGTACTTC. This encodes CASSLGYLEQYF.

The rearrangement links TRBV7-2 to TRBJ2-2; D is perhaps TRBD1 (5 bases). Germline V gene sequence: CDR1 SGHTA, CDR2 FQGNSA. Trimming took off 1 base at V and 7 bases at J, with 10 bases between the two ends. The CDR3 is 14 amino acids. This CDR3 is CASSLGRAIGELFF. CDR3 DNA: TGTGCCAGCAGCTTAGGCAGGGCTATCGGGGAGCTGTTTTTT.

The chain carries TRBV9 and TRBJ1-1, with TRBD1 as a possible D gene (6 bases). The CDR3 totals 13 residues. The germline CDR1 and CDR2 sequences are SGDLS and YYNGEE. V dropped 3 bases and J dropped 4 bases, with 10 bases sitting between them. The CDR3 is CASSEGGGTEAFF. The CDR3 coding sequence is TGTGCCAGCAGCGAGGGGGGGGGCACTGAAGCTTTCTTT. Filled out from reference TRBV9 and TRBJ1-1, the complete variable domain reads DSGVTQTPKHLITATGQRVTLRCSPRSGDLSVYWYQQSLDQGLQFLIQYYNGEERAKGNILERFSAQQFPDLHSELNLSSLELGDSALYFCASSEGGGTEAFFGQGTRLTVV.

CDR3 sequence (DNA): TGTGCAAGTCGCCACTTTGCTAGCAGGGAGACCCAGTACTTC. Translating it yields CASRHFASRETQYF. The rearrangement joins TRBV12-2 to TRBJ2-5; TRBD2 is the table's D call and was not checked against the DNA. TRBV12-2 is tagged as a pseudogene. This CDR3 spans 14 amino acids.

The J gene is TRBJ2-7, the V gene TRBV2; 10 bases are a match to TRBD2. Germline CDR1 SNHLY, CDR2 FYNNEI. The V gene end was trimmed by 5 bases and the J gene end by 4 bases; junction bases not matched to a gene: 11. The CDR3 is 16 residues long. This CDR3 reads CASSRPGLADVYEQYF. The CDR3 region has the DNA TGTGCCAGCAGTCGACCCGGACTAGCGGACGTTTACGAGCAGTACTTC.

The chain recombines TRBV28 with TRBJ2-1; D not certain. Germline V gene data show CDR1 as MDHEN and CDR2 as SYDVKM. The CDR3 extends over 11 amino acids. Trimming pared 3 bases from V and 7 bases from J, leaving 4 bases between. The CDR3 bases are TGTGCCAGCAGTTTTAGAAATGAGCAGTTCTTC. Translating gives CASSFRNEQFF.

The chain uses TRBV7-2 and TRBJ2-1; 8 bases match TRBD2. V trimming: 5 bases; J trimming: 1 base; junction bases outside the gene matches: 7. Germline V gives CDR1 SGHTA, CDR2 FQGNSA. This CDR3 has 16 amino acids. This CDR3 is CASSRRAGESYNEQFF. CDR3 in DNA: TGTGCCAGCAGCCGAAGAGCGGGAGAATCCTACAATGAGCAGTTCTTC.